This T cell receptor (beta chain) is drawn from a study of shared clonotypes between healthy human individuals (dated by TCRdb to the early 2020s). At the level of the whole study: A few men and two women, aged 18 to 49 years, made up the cohort. To increase sequencing depth and limit assay-specific biases, TCR repertoire library preparation and sequencing were carried out by different laboratories using diverse techniques. Per donor, three plates each were used for CD4 naive and CD4 memory, two for CD8 naive, and one for CD8 memory. Blood TCR repertoires of about five healthy adults were deeply sequenced to estimate repertoire size and the extent of clonotype sharing between individuals. Between about 0.85 and 8.9 billion PBMCs per donor were obtained by leukapheresis. The paper's findings and limits, for the study overall: When four donors were compared, the shared fraction of clonotypes was about 5% for naive CD4, more than 3% for naive CD8, roughly 2.5% for memory CD4, and around 0.4% for memory CD8. The genetic and exposure-history diversity represented was limited by the small number of donors. Higher generation probabilities were observed for clonotypes shared by all four sorted-subset donors than for non-shared clonotypes. Larger estimated clonotype richness was generally found for naive subsets than for memory subsets. Incomplete sequencing was indicated by rarefaction of sorted-subset datasets, despite the large sequencing depth. Only blood was sampled, and tissue TCR repertoires likely differ from those in blood. Pairwise subsampling indicated that sequencing depth was expected to affect the degree of clonotype sharing among donors.

Using the deep immunoSEQ assay, TCR CDR3 regions were amplified from genomic DNA by multiplex PCR. For each cell subset, the extracted genomic DNA was distributed evenly across all wells of several immunoSEQ 96-well plates, and each plate served as one replicate. Each replicate PCR for sorted subsets received around 200 ng genomic DNA, equal to some 32,000 T cell genomes. Purified libraries were quantified with a Qubit 3.0 fluorometer, sized on a Bioanalyzer 2100, and re-quantified with the KAPA Library Quantification kit. Every immunoSEQ 96-well plate was sequenced on a separate single-read 150-cycle Illumina NextSeq 550 flow cell. As for the authors' bioinformatics: The immunoSEQ output contained only junctional sequences without quality scores, so filtering could not match that applied to full-length reads. Sequences were annotated with PyIR, a Python wrapper for IgBLAST v1.9, and V/J genes and CDR3 were assigned using IMGT germline references. Reads were removed for weak V/J assignments (E-value above 1e-6), missing CDR3, stop codons, out-of-frame junctions, or ambiguous translated residues. V3J clonotypes were defined as sequences sharing the same inferred V gene, J gene, and CDR3 amino acid sequence. Percentage overlap between repertoires was computed as shared unique clonotypes divided by the size of the smaller repertoire. Repertoire richness was assessed with RTK rarefaction, the Chao1 estimator, and Recon v2.1 estimates of unobserved clonotypes. For all TCRbeta clonotypes obtained by the gDNA method from a few donors, generation probabilities were computed with OLGA. TCRdb obtained this table from immuneACCESS and retained in-frame rearrangements with V and J assigned. These tables miss some clones; where compared with another copy, unresolved V genes account for less than half of the shortfall, and the remainder is unexplained. V, J and clone size are taken as reported in that table, and D and trimming were inferred from the DNA itself. Counted in this sample were about 590,000 clones; 95% to 96% of them appeared once. The ten largest clones capture approximately 0.1% of the sample.

CD8 naive samples were obtained by positive selection for CCR7 among CD45RO-negative cells, yielding a CD45RA+CCR7+ population from which TemRA cells were excluded. Donors were healthy HIV-negative adults with no recently reported acute infections or vaccinations. Every donor was a Caucasian adult residing in Nashville, Tennessee, USA. Blood was collected by leukapheresis, and PBMCs were isolated by Ficoll-Histopaque density gradient centrifugation and then cryopreserved in liquid nitrogen vapor phase. Purity and quantity of every magnetically sorted T cell population were checked by analytical flow cytometry. From each sorted fraction, genomic DNA was isolated and quantified by UV absorbance on a Nanodrop 2000c. This clone has only one observation. Its antigen specificity is not known. No much larger clone exists at a distance of one base, and base qualities are not known. Looking up the germline V gene yields CDR1 SGHDN and CDR2 FVKESK. The CDR3, from cysteine to phenylalanine, totals 13 residues. The kept DNA is CDR3 alone, 39 bases in frame from the first base. V drops 1 base and J drops 5 bases, leaving 9 bases in between.

The clonotype was recovered from a woman aged 30 to 39 in good health. Sequencing used naive CD8+ T cells sorted from blood. The cell subset or site tag for this specimen amounts to: CD45RA+CCR7+. The sequence links TRBV14 to TRBJ2-7; tentative D gene TRBD2, with 5 bases matching. Here the CDR3 is given as CASSQAGSHEQYF. The DNA sequence is given as TGTGCCAGCAGCCAAGCGGGATCGCACGAGCAGTACTTC.